This T cell receptor beta chain was sequenced in a study of blood T cell repertoires in COVID-19. Study information: Collection of acute and convalescent COVID-19 samples took place in the United States, Italy and Spain. From T cells, B-cell-depleted T cells, or PBMCs came the material, which was cDNA or gDNA.

Per the original data handling: Reference gene primers were amplified, and this amplification served to estimate nucleated cell counts. Some clones are missing from TCRdb's copy, which holds only in-frame ones; the method was immunoSEQ multiplex PCR. The V and J calls and the clone size are those of that table, but D and trimming were determined from the DNA. The sample shows tens of thousands of clones, 83% of them seen only once. Between the trimmed V and J ends, which lost 4 bases and 4 bases, there was a span of 12 bases. This CDR3 region has 14 residues. In germline, CDR1 is SGHNT, CDR2 YENEEA. The sample comprised peripheral blood. The chain combines TRBV11-3 with TRBJ2-3; the D gene is possibly TRBD1 (6 bases). The origin of this receptor is a woman over 75 with acute or convalescent COVID-19. The CDR3 spells CASSWTEGADTQYF. CDR3 DNA sequence: TGTGCCAGCAGCTGGACAGAAGGAGCAGATACGCAGTATTTT.